These 6 T cell receptor beta chains were all obtained from the same sample, sequenced in a study of human T cells and chemical hapten exposure. Via MiXCR, TCRdb re-called the RACE reads, giving one row per CDR3 protein. Seen here are around 380,000 distinct CDR3 sequences, roughly 4.8% observed once, and the top ten hold 2% to 2.5%. The time point here: patch test 1, 2 weeks after DPC sensitization. Treatment here: therapeutic diphenylcyclopropenone sensitization with weekly scalp DPC. Sequences were derived from whole blood, sampled in connection with sensitization to the hapten diphenylcyclopropenone (DPC). The origin of the receptors is a woman aged 45-65 years with alopecia areata. Some clones in this sample may be carry-over from other donors' samples.

This clonotype was seen a few times. The chain has TRBV18 and TRBJ2-3, with TRBD2 matching 10 bases. CDR1 and CDR2 from the germline V gene are KGHSH and LQKENI. The CDR3 contains 15 residues. Trimming took 1 base from V and 6 from J; bases not matched to a gene: 4. The CDR3 DNA is TGTGCCAGCTCACCACAGGGGACTAGCGTCGATACGCAGTATTTT. The encoded protein is CASSPQGTSVDTQYF. The variable domain in full, completed from reference TRBV18 and TRBJ2-3, reads NAGVMQNPRHLVRRRGQEARLRCSPMKGHSHVYWYRQLPEEGLKFMVYLQKENIIDESGMPKERFSAEFPKEGPSILRIQQVVRGDSAAYFCASSPQGTSVDTQYFGPGTRLTVL.

This clonotype was seen repeatedly, ten times or more. The chain links TRBV30 to TRBJ1-3; weak D call: TRBD1 (6 bases). CDR1 and CDR2 from the germline V gene are GTSNPN and SVGIG (reference sequence). This CDR3 comprises 12 residues. The ends were cut back, 5 bases at V and 1 base at J, with 6 bases in the middle. CDR3 DNA: TGTGCCTGGGGGACATCTGGAAACACCATATATTTT. As protein: CAWGTSGNTIYF.

The genes are TRBV7-9 and TRBJ1-6; TRBD1 aligns across 9 bases. The CDR3 has 15 amino acids. CDR1 is SEHNR and CDR2 is FQNEAQ in the germline V gene (reference sequence). V was pared by 11 bases and J by 9 bases, with 14 bases of the junction left unmatched. CDR3 sequence: CALDSGQGVGSPLHF. CDR3 nucleotide sequence: TGTGCCCTTGATTCGGGACAGGGAGTGGGTTCACCCCTCCACTTT.

This clonotype has ten or more counts. The rearrangement uses TRBV5-1 and TRBJ2-7, with D uncertain. The V and J ends lost 5 bases and 0 bases respectively, with 9 bases between them. Germline V gene data show CDR1 as SGHRS and CDR2 as YFSETQ. This CDR3 has 13 amino acids. This CDR3 is CASRKEASYEQYF. As DNA, the CDR3 is TGCGCCAGCAGAAAAGAGGCCTCCTACGAGCAGTACTTC.

There are a few counts of this clonotype. V gene TRBV20-1 combines with J gene TRBJ1-2; 10 positions match TRBD1. Germline trimming cut 3 bases from V and 6 bases from J; bases unmatched to any gene: 1. The CDR3 length is 12 residues. Germline CDR1 DFQATT, CDR2 SNEGSKA (reference sequence). The CDR3, as DNA: TGCAGTGCTAGGACAGGGGGCCATGGCTACACCTTC. Its translation is CSARTGGHGYTF.

The chain is built from TRBV12-3 or TRBV12-4 and TRBJ2-7, with 8 positions matching TRBD1. The CDR3 runs 14 residues. V trimming: 3 bases; J trimming: 0 bases; junction bases outside the gene matches: 1. In DNA, the CDR3 is TGTGCCAGCAGTTTGGACAGGGTCTCCTACGAGCAGTACTTC. Translating gives CASSLDRVSYEQYF.